These 4 T cell receptor beta chains were sequenced from one sample in a study of CD4 T cells in relation to SARS-CoV-2 and coronaviruses. The unexposed donors gave CD4+ T cells in about 2011-2018, prior to COVID-19. CD4+ T cells were isolated from the cells after around eleven days of culture. Their recognized antigens are unknown. Repertoires were generated with immunoSEQ multiplex PCR, while TCRdb's copy carries only in-frame clones and drops some. The table lists fewer than 15,000 clones, almost 80% of them singletons, with roughly 14% in the top ten. The sample comprised CD4+ T cells from PBMCs, cultured in vitro. These receptors originate from a human donor in good health.

The chain employs TRBV28 and TRBJ2-4; 9 nucleotides align to TRBD1. Losses at the gene ends were 8 bases for V and 3 bases for J; bases not matched to a gene: 20. The CDR3 runs 19 residues. Per the germline V gene, CDR1 is MDHEN and CDR2 is SYDVKM. CDR3 amino acids: CASSSSAVPGQGGKNIQYF. The DNA of the CDR3 is TGTGCCAGCTCCAGTTCGGCGGTGCCGGGACAGGGAGGCAAAAACATTCAGTACTTC.

This clone appeared a few times. The rearrangement links TRBV7-2 to TRBJ2-7; D gene ambiguous. CDR3 length: 16 residues. With 4 bases removed from V and 0 bases from J, the gap between germline ends came to 16 bases. Germline lookup yields CDR1 SGHTA and CDR2 FQGNSA. The CDR3 sequence: CASSWSGGTSSYEQYF. CDR3 in DNA: TGTGCCAGCAGCTGGTCCGGCGGAACATCCTCCTACGAGCAGTACTTC.

On this clone itself: At one end the junction does not follow the germline gene, possibly because of a read error. The chain couples TRBV4-3 to TRBJ2-6; no reliable D call. The germline V gene has CDR1 LGHNA and CDR2 YSLEER. CDR3 length: 15 amino acids. The CDR3: CASSPSLSGPNVLTF. The DNA for the CDR3 is TGCGCCAGCAGCCCTTCCTTATCTGGGCCCAACGTCCTGACTTTC.

The chain couples TRBV7-2 to TRBJ2-1; TRBD2 matches 8 bases. The length of the CDR3 is 13 residues. Per the germline V gene, CDR1 is SGHTA and CDR2 is FQGNSA. V shed 5 bases, J shed 8 bases, and the junction held 5 bases outside the gene matches. The CDR3 DNA sequence: TGTGCCAGCAGCGAACCGGGACTAGATGAGCAGTTCTTC. Encoded protein: CASSEPGLDEQFF.